What follows describes a single T cell receptor beta chain. Its antigen target is currently unknown. Base qualities were left out, and no much larger clone turns up one base away. The TCR beta CDR3 regions were amplified from the RNA transcripts. For the first round of RT-PCR on the TCR CDR3, the HTBI primer set was used together with the Qiagen OneStep RT-PCR kit. The libraries were constructed in a second round of multiplex PCR and then size-selected and purified. The libraries were sequenced on an Illumina HiSeq2000 using paired-end 100 bp reads. Per the source publication's procedure: SOAPnuke was used to process the raw data, removing reads that contained adapters or uncalled bases, had a mean Phred below 15, or lacked an exact match to the constant primer or identifier. COPE v1.2.5 was used to merge high-quality paired reads, and clonotypes were defined as unique nucleotide sequences. MiTCR v1.1 was used to align clonotypes to the IMGT TRBV, TRBD and TRBJ reference segments. Analysis was restricted to V-J combinations with a frequency above 0.0001, which covered about 99% of repertoires. The TCS score was defined as the ratio of F50 (clonal expansion) to E x V (chaos), calculated using BLOSUM62-based TCRdist between CDR3 peptides within each V-J. Welch's t-statistics and random forest reduced roughly 540 V-J features to roughly 13, which were used in a naive Bayes classifier (R e1071). TCRdb ran its own pipeline on the public reads, namely fastp trimming at Q25 and MiXCR clone calling, and kept in-frame beta chains. Under each unique CDR3 protein, matching rows form one entry showing the most common genes and DNA. TCRdb, not the original authors, processed these V and J calls. Across this sample there are more than 600,000 distinct CDR3 sequences, with around 15% seen only once. Together, the top ten hold around 8.1% of the sample.

Graves' hyperthyroidism was defined as stable when no progression to ophthalmopathy occurred over 18 months of follow-up. Hyperthyroidism patients were aged 18 to 65 years and newly diagnosed, with disease duration of less than 2 months. The study excluded patients with uncontrolled infections, other autoimmune diseases, pregnancy or lactation. Diagnoses were based on clinical symptoms, serum thyroxine and TRAb, thyroid ultrasound and orbital computed tomography. PBMCs were separated from approximately 9.9 ml of fresh peripheral blood using Ficoll-Paque density gradient centrifugation. Total RNA was extracted with Trizol reagent, and quality was checked on an Agilent 2100 Bioanalyzer. The data belong to a study of T cells in Graves' hyperthyroidism and ophthalmopathy (dated by TCRdb to between 2019 and 2020). With regard to the full study: Peripheral blood was sampled at the time of initial diagnosis, prior to any treatment. To identify distinguishing TCR V-J signatures, a discovery cohort of 95 to 100 patients was used, comprising some 45 with Graves' ophthalmopathy and under 60 with stable Graves' hyperthyroidism. Prospective prediction of ophthalmopathy was tested in an independent validation cohort consisting of under 20 hyperthyroidism patients and some 17 patients who later progressed to ophthalmopathy. The 100 discovery patients were divided at random into training and test sets in a 7:3 ratio. Thyroid tissue and blood T-cell repertoires from about six Graves' hyperthyroidism patients were also compared in the study. After blood sampling, hyperthyroidism patients were treated with methimazole at a starting dose of 30 mg daily, and ophthalmopathy patients were treated with high-dose intravenous methylprednisolone. The paper reports TCR Vbeta CDR3 sequencing of about 140 peripheral blood samples: around 45 ophthalmopathy, under 80 hyperthyroidism and about 17 progressor patients.

From the cysteine up to the phenylalanine, the CDR3 has a length of 16 residues. Only the CDR3 part of the read is kept: 48 bases, read in frame from the first base. V drops 2 bases and J drops 1 base, leaving 14 bases in between. The germline V gene (reference sequence) gives CDR1 as MNHEY and CDR2 as SMNVEV. Beyond this particular receptor, the publication reports: During validation, the model predicted progression to ophthalmopathy a median of roughly 7.1 months ahead of onset, with just under 71% sensitivity and around 73% specificity. A model built on a 13 V-J signature distinguished ophthalmopathy from stable hyperthyroidism, reaching approximately 89% sensitivity and about 81% specificity in cross-validation and 80%/75% in testing. Most expanded thyroid clonotypes (frequency above 0.001) were also detected in blood, suggesting blood repertoires may reflect thyroid immune responses. No statistical method was used to set the sample size in advance, and investigators knew the group allocation.

This clonotype was sampled from a man aged 18 to 30 with Graves' hyperthyroidism. Recombination connected TRBV27 to TRBJ1-1; the D segment could be TRBD1, given 6 matching bases. Sample: blood. The CDR3 here reads CASSLGQQGWNTEAFF. The DNA reads TGTGCCAGCAGTTTAGGGCAACAGGGCTGGAACACTGAAGCTTTCTTT.